Listed below are T cell receptor beta chains from one sample, sequenced in a study of T-cell memory formation after mild COVID-19. TCRdb passed the 5' RACE reads through MiXCR, listing each CDR3 protein once. The sample consists of around 150,000 distinct CDR3 sequences, approximately 10% of them appearing once. The sequenced sample was PBMCs or a T cell subset sorted from them (not recorded which). Receptors originate from a man between 18 and 29 years old who had mild COVID-19 (a few samples of this study predate the infection). Cell type and time point are not known. CDR3s include the opening cysteine and the closing phenylalanine or tryptophan. The D gene is left open where the match is weak. The listing skips clone size in some rows; elsewhere it reads once, few, many or a size class.

V	D	J	size	CDR3	DNA
TRBV28	NA	TRBJ2-2	NA	CASSSRGYGIGELFF	TGTGCCAGCAGTTCTCGGGGTTATGGGATAGGGGAGCTGTTTTTT
TRBV7-9	NA	TRBJ1-1	NA	CASSMRASGTEAFF	TGTGCCAGCAGCATGCGGGCGAGTGGGACTGAAGCTTTCTTT
TRBV6-5	TRBD1	TRBJ2-7	few	CASSHGTVDEQYF	TGTGCCAGCAGCCACGGGACAGTGGACGAGCAGTACTTC
TRBV12-3/TRBV12-4	NA	TRBJ2-3	many	CASSLPPGAVTDTQYF	TGTGCCAGCAGCCTGCCGCCGGGAGCGGTTACAGATACGCAGTATTTT
TRBV5-4	TRBD2	TRBJ2-3	NA	CASSQGGLAGGSADTQYF	TGTGCCAGCAGCCAGGGCGGACTAGCGGGGGGTAGTGCAGATACGCAGTATTTT
TRBV27	NA	TRBJ1-6	few	CASSLQEYNSPLHF	TGTGCCAGCAGCCTACAGGAATATAATTCACCCCTCCACTTT
TRBV2	NA	TRBJ2-7	NA	CASREGGAVYEQYF	TGTGCCAGCAGGGAAGGGGGGGCTGTGTACGAGCAGTACTTC
TRBV28	TRBD2	TRBJ2-7	NA	CASRPGGYEQYF	TGTGCCAGCAGGCCGGGGGGGTACGAGCAGTACTTC
TRBV6-5	NA	TRBJ2-1	many	CASSYRWGDEQFF	TGTGCCAGCAGTTACCGCTGGGGGGATGAGCAGTTCTTC
TRBV5-1	NA	TRBJ2-5	NA	CASSPRTGPGETQYF	TGCGCCAGCAGCCCCCGGACGGGGCCTGGAGAGACCCAGTACTTC
TRBV7-2	NA	TRBJ1-3	NA	CASSSPGNGNTIYF	TGTGCCAGCAGCTCCCCTGGGAACGGAAACACCATATATTTT
TRBV7-3	NA	TRBJ2-2	many	CASSLTGGPTGELFF	TGTGCCAGCAGCTTAACGGGGGGGCCCACCGGGGAGCTGTTTTTT
TRBV7-2	TRBD1	TRBJ2-3	few	CASSQQGAAGDTQYF	TGTGCCAGCAGCCAACAGGGGGCAGCGGGAGATACGCAGTATTTT
TRBV4-1	TRBD1	TRBJ2-7	NA	CASSQLDRDGYEQYF	TGCGCCAGCAGCCAATTGGACAGGGATGGCTACGAGCAGTACTTC
TRBV10-1	NA	TRBJ1-3	NA	CASSATLSSVNTIYF	TGCGCCAGCAGTGCCACCTTGAGCTCTGTAAACACCATATATTTT
TRBV14	NA	TRBJ2-7	few	CASSPSASYEQYF	TGTGCCAGCAGCCCCTCCGCGTCCTACGAGCAGTACTTC
TRBV5-1	NA	TRBJ1-1	NA	CASSWGRFMNTEAFF	TGCGCCAGCAGCTGGGGCAGGTTCATGAACACTGAAGCTTTCTTT
TRBV10-3	NA	TRBJ2-7	many	CAISAGQGDTYEQYF	TGTGCCATCAGTGCAGGCCAGGGCGACACCTACGAGCAGTACTTC
TRBV20-1	TRBD1	TRBJ1-5	few	CSAQSGQGATQPQHF	TGCAGTGCTCAGTCGGGACAGGGGGCCACTCAGCCCCAGCATTTT
TRBV7-2	TRBD1	TRBJ2-5	many	CASSATGEETQYF	TGTGCCAGCAGCGCGACAGGGGAAGAGACCCAGTACTTC
TRBV20-1	NA	TRBJ2-5	NA	CSASRPLKTQYF	TGCAGTGCTAGTAGGCCCTTGAAGACCCAGTACTTC
TRBV5-5	NA	TRBJ1-2	few	CASSVTGLGYGYTF	TGTGCCAGCAGCGTCACAGGGCTGGGGTATGGCTACACCTTC
TRBV7-6	NA	TRBJ1-5	many	CASSLDPRSPQHF	TGTGCCAGCAGCTTAGATCCCCGCAGCCCCCAGCATTTT
TRBV12-3/TRBV12-4	NA	TRBJ1-1	NA	CASSLAVLQVAFF	TGTGCCAGCAGTTTAGCGGTTTTGCAGGTCGCTTTCTTT
TRBV11-2	TRBD2	TRBJ2-2	NA	CASSSIKTSGGVNTGELFF	TGTGCCAGCAGCTCCATTAAGACTAGCGGGGGGGTGAACACCGGGGAGCTGTTTTTT
TRBV2	NA	TRBJ2-3	few	CASRRSLRTDTQYF	TGTGCCAGCAGGAGGTCCCTTCGGACAGATACGCAGTATTTT
TRBV20-1	TRBD1	TRBJ2-3	NA	CSAPRTGLPDTQYF	TGCAGTGCTCCCCGGACAGGGCTACCAGATACGCAGTATTTT
TRBV7-6	NA	TRBJ1-1	few	CASSLLSRLVRKNTEAFF	TGTGCCAGCAGCTTATTAAGTCGTTTGGTTCGCAAGAACACTGAAGCTTTCTTT
TRBV20-1	TRBD1	TRBJ2-5	few	CSARPPWTGPETQYF	TGCAGTGCTAGGCCCCCGTGGACAGGGCCAGAGACCCAGTACTTC
TRBV20-1	TRBD1	TRBJ1-1	NA	CSARYTGGAAQAFF	TGCAGTGCTAGGTACACAGGGGGCGCAGCCCAAGCTTTCTTT
TRBV27	NA	TRBJ1-1	NA	CASSPWQSTEAFF	TGTGCCAGCAGTCCTTGGCAGAGCACTGAAGCTTTCTTT
TRBV4-3	NA	TRBJ2-3	few	CASSRKQLADTQYF	TGCGCCAGCAGCCGGAAACAGTTAGCAGATACGCAGTATTTT
TRBV25-1	NA	TRBJ2-7	many	CASSEWGRTYEQYF	TGTGCCAGCAGTGAATGGGGCAGGACCTACGAGCAGTACTTC
TRBV7-9	NA	TRBJ1-5	many	CASSFQGHQPQHF	TGTGCCAGCAGCTTCCAGGGCCATCAGCCCCAGCATTTT
TRBV18	TRBD2	TRBJ2-7	few	CASSPLRTSSYEQYF	TGTGCCAGCTCACCACTGCGGACTAGCTCCTACGAGCAGTACTTC
TRBV6-1	NA	TRBJ2-6	few	CASSEFVGANVLTF	TGTGCCAGCAGTGAATTCGTTGGGGCCAACGTCCTGACTTTC
TRBV6-5	NA	TRBJ2-1	NA	CASSYSWTAGGQFF	TGTGCCAGCAGTTACTCATGGACAGCCGGAGGACAGTTCTTC
TRBV5-1	NA	TRBJ2-2	many	CASKLGTGELFF	TGCGCCAGCAAGTTAGGCACCGGGGAGCTGTTTTTT
TRBV7-3	NA	TRBJ2-3	few	CASSLNGVLQYF	TGTGCCAGCAGCTTAAATGGCGTTCTGCAGTATTTT
TRBV6-2/TRBV6-3	NA	TRBJ1-2	NA	CASSYPDRAYGYTF	TGTGCCAGCAGTTACCCCGACAGAGCCTATGGCTACACCTTC
TRBV12-3/TRBV12-4	NA	TRBJ2-4	NA	CASSLKGGNIQYF	TGTGCCAGCAGCCTTAAGGGTGGGAACATTCAGTACTTC
TRBV7-2	TRBD1	TRBJ2-4	NA	CASSFNRGDIQYF	TGTGCCAGCAGCTTCAACAGGGGAGACATTCAGTACTTC
TRBV12-3/TRBV12-4	NA	TRBJ1-6	few	CASSTANSPLHF	TGTGCCAGCAGTACAGCAAATTCACCCCTCCACTTT
TRBV4-3	NA	TRBJ2-3	many	CASSQDLARGVPDTQYF	TGCGCCAGCAGCCAAGATCTGGCCAGGGGGGTACCAGATACGCAGTATTTT
TRBV20-1	NA	TRBJ2-7	few	CSTTPGGYEQYF	TGCAGTACTACCCCAGGGGGGTACGAGCAGTACTTC
TRBV7-2	TRBD2	TRBJ2-1	NA	CASRYRPAGGPRPFF	TGTGCCAGCCGCTATCGGCCAGCGGGGGGGCCGAGGCCATTCTTC
TRBV5-6	NA	TRBJ2-7	NA	CASSLVKGNSYEQYF	TGTGCCAGCAGCTTGGTAAAGGGGAACTCCTACGAGCAGTACTTC
TRBV7-2	TRBD1	TRBJ1-5	few	CASSLNRGEQPQHF	TGTGCCAGCAGCCTGAACAGGGGAGAACAGCCCCAGCATTTT
TRBV6-5	NA	TRBJ1-1	NA	CASRITGMNTEAFF	TGTGCCAGCAGGATAACAGGGATGAACACTGAAGCTTTCTTT
TRBV7-3	NA	TRBJ1-1	NA	CASSSLPDTEAFF	TGTGCCAGCAGCTCACTTCCGGACACTGAAGCTTTCTTT
TRBV5-1	NA	TRBJ1-2	once	CASSLPGVSPYGYTF	TGCGCCAGCAGCTTGCCGGGTGTATCGCCCTATGGCTACACCTTC
TRBV5-1	TRBD1	TRBJ2-3	NA	CASNLQGASTDTQYF	TGCGCCAGCAACCTTCAGGGGGCGAGCACAGATACGCAGTATTTT
TRBV7-9	NA	TRBJ1-1	many	CASSFTGVNTEAFF	TGTGCCAGCAGCTTCACAGGAGTGAACACTGAAGCTTTCTTT
TRBV29-1	NA	TRBJ2-3	many	CSVGLGSARPDTQYF	TGCAGCGTTGGCTTGGGGAGCGCCCGGCCAGATACGCAGTATTTT